A single sample is the source of the 17 T cell receptor beta chains below, sequenced in a study of T cell responses to AZD1222 COVID-19 vaccine. The data were produced by immunoSEQ multiplex PCR, yet TCRdb's version contains in-frame clones alone and is incomplete. The sample has around 130,000 clones, about 90% seen once. Sequenced material: peripheral blood, taken 28 days after the second dose of the MenACWY control vaccine. Receptors originate from an adult who received the MenACWY meningococcal vaccine as a control.

The J gene is TRBJ2-5, the V gene TRBV5-5; weak D call: TRBD1 (5 bases). Trimming took 4 bases from V and 0 from J, leaving 7 bases between them. Germline CDR1 SGHKS, CDR2 YYEKEE (reference sequence). The CDR3 loop spans 13 amino acids. This CDR3 reads CASSRGYQETQYF. For the CDR3, the DNA is TGTGCCAGCAGCAGGGGCTACCAAGAGACCCAGTACTTC.

In its sample, this clone was seen once. This rearrangement joins TRBV4-3 to TRBJ2-1, with a possible D match to TRBD2 (6 bases). This CDR3 is built from 16 residues. V was clipped by 0 bases and J by 0 bases, with 9 bases between them. Germline CDR1 LGHNA, CDR2 YSLEER. CDR3 region: CASSQDWRDSYNEQFF. CDR3 nucleotide sequence: TGCGCCAGCAGCCAAGATTGGCGGGACTCCTACAATGAGCAGTTCTTC.

This chain uses TRBV12-3 or TRBV12-4 with TRBJ2-7; the D is unclear. The CDR3 has 13 amino acids. V gave up 8 bases and J gave up 3 bases, with 14 bases separating them. CDR3 coding DNA: TGTGCCAGCCGCTCCACCGGTTACTACGAGCAGTACTTC. This encodes CASRSTGYYEQYF.

The genes are TRBV20-1 and TRBJ2-5; D is tentatively TRBD1 or TRBD2 (5 bases each). V shed 3 bases and J shed 4 bases, with 15 bases lying between them. Germline CDR1 is DFQATT and CDR2 is SNEGSKA (reference sequence). This CDR3 region has 14 residues. The CDR3 DNA follows: TGCAGTGCTAGTTTGTTGGGGGTAGGAGAGACCCAGTACTTC. Amino acid sequence: CSASLLGVGETQYF.

CDR3: CASSLVGTSAFFKQFF. CDR3 in DNA: TGTGCCAGCAGCTTAGTAGGGACTAGCGCATTCTTTAAGCAGTTCTTC. The chain uses TRBV5-6 and TRBJ2-1, with 10 nucleotides matching TRBD2. This CDR3 has 16 residues. Germline V gives CDR1 SGHDT, CDR2 YYEEEE. Losses at the gene ends were 2 bases for V and 11 bases for J; bases not matched to a gene: 13. The full variable domain, rest sourced from reference TRBV5-6 and TRBJ2-1, is DAGVTQSPTHLIKTRGQQVTLRCSPKSGHDTVSWYQQALGQGPQFIFQYYEEEERQRGNFPDRFSGHQFPNYSSELNVNALLLGDSALYLCASSLVGTSAFFKQFFGPGTRLTVL.

The genes are TRBV28 and TRBJ1-2; the D is unclear. Trimming left V 1 base short and J 4 bases short, with 7 bases between. The CDR3 sequence is 13 residues long. Germline V gives CDR1 MDHEN, CDR2 SYDVKM. The CDR3 protein is CASSLSEIYGYTF. CDR3 sequence (DNA): TGTGCCAGCAGTTTATCGGAAATCTATGGCTACACCTTC.

This clone came up once. V and J are TRBV5-4 and TRBJ1-4; D gene ambiguous. V was shortened by 3 bases and J by 2 bases, with 8 bases between the two germline ends. The CDR3 spans 14 residues. Germline V CDR1 and CDR2: SGHNT, YYREEE (reference sequence). The CDR3 nucleotides are TGTGCCAGCAGCTCAGTGGGGACTAATGAAAAACTGTTTTTT. Its translation: CASSSVGTNEKLFF.

This sequence joins TRBV30 and TRBJ2-4, with D uncertain. V lost 4 bases to trimming and J lost 1 base, with 11 bases between them. CDR3 length: 14 amino acids. CDR1 is GTSNPN, CDR2 SVGIG, per germline (reference sequence). The CDR3 DNA reads TGTGCCTGGAAGGATCCTTTGGCCAAAAACATTCAGTACTTC. Its protein product is CAWKDPLAKNIQYF.

V is TRBV5-1 and J is TRBJ2-7; a possible D gene is TRBD1 (5 bases). Per the germline V gene, CDR1 is SGHRS and CDR2 is YFSETQ. This CDR3 has 16 amino acids. Trimming took 5 bases from V and 4 from J, leaving 22 bases between them. CDR3 loop: CASRLNPGSVMYEQYF. The CDR3 DNA follows: TGCGCCAGCAGACTAAACCCAGGGTCGGTGATGTACGAGCAGTACTTC.

The J gene is TRBJ2-7, the V gene TRBV19; tentative D call: TRBD2 (6 bases). This CDR3 region has 16 residues. V lost 9 bases to trimming and J lost 1 base, with 22 bases between them. Per germline, CDR1 LNHDA and CDR2 SQIVND (reference sequence). The CDR3 sequence is CARYRDGPAGSYEQYF. The CDR3 DNA reads TGTGCCAGATACCGGGACGGTCCCGCGGGGTCCTACGAGCAGTACTTC.

V gene TRBV7-2 combines with J gene TRBJ1-2, with 8 bases matching TRBD1. The CDR3 has 13 residues. The trim removed 3 bases at V and 8 bases at J, leaving 5 bases unmatched. CDR1 is SGHTA, CDR2 FQGNSA, per germline. The CDR3 is CASSFDRGGGYTF. For the CDR3, the DNA is TGTGCCAGCAGCTTCGACAGGGGCGGAGGCTACACCTTC.

The chain uses TRBV5-1 and TRBJ2-2; no firm D call. Per germline, CDR1 SGHRS and CDR2 YFSETQ. Trimming left V 5 bases short and J 1 base short, with 6 bases between. The CDR3 covers 13 residues. The CDR3 here is CASSTENTGELFF. DNA of the CDR3: TGCGCCAGCAGTACTGAGAACACCGGGGAGCTGTTTTTT.

V usage is TRBV19 and J usage is TRBJ1-2; no clear D. V was shortened by 5 bases and J by 5 bases, with 6 bases between the two germline ends. The CDR3 loop spans 11 amino acids. Germline CDR1 is LNHDA and CDR2 is SQIVND (reference sequence). The CDR3 sequence is CASSDRYGYTF. The CDR3, as DNA: TGTGCCAGTAGTGACCGGTATGGCTACACCTTC. Complete variable domain (other parts from reference TRBV19 and TRBJ1-2): DGGITQSPKYLFRKEGQNVTLSCEQNLNHDAMYWYRQDPGQGLRLIYYSQIVNDFQKGDIAEGYSVSREKKESFPLTVTSAQKNPTAFYLCASSDRYGYTFGSGTRLTVV.

V gene TRBV9 combines with J gene TRBJ2-5; D may be TRBD1 (5 bases). Trimming cost V 4 bases and J 4 bases, with 20 bases left between them. Germline V gene data show CDR1 as SGDLS and CDR2 as YYNGEE. This CDR3 comprises 16 residues. The CDR3 region is CASSSLLGQSGETQYF. As DNA, the CDR3 is TGTGCCAGCAGCTCCCTACTGGGGCAGTCGGGAGAGACCCAGTACTTC.

The V and J genes are TRBV28 and TRBJ2-1; D remains ambiguous. The germline V and J ends were trimmed by 6 bases and 2 bases, with 11 bases remaining between them. In germline, CDR1 is MDHEN, CDR2 SYDVKM. The CDR3 has 14 amino acids. Written as DNA, the CDR3 is TGTGCCAGCAGCCCCACGGGCCCCTACAATGAGCAGTTCTTC. This codes for CASSPTGPYNEQFF.

V and J are TRBV9 and TRBJ2-2, with 13 bases matching TRBD2. The CDR3 length is 16 residues. Germline V gene lookup returns CDR1 SGDLS and CDR2 YYNGEE. J was trimmed by 6 bases and V by 4 bases; bases with no gene match: 6. The CDR3 spells CASSITSGGAAGELFF. The DNA for the CDR3 is TGTGCCAGCAGCATAACTAGCGGGGGGGCCGCCGGGGAGCTGTTTTTT.

The CDR3 sequence is CASSFSLYQPQHF. For the CDR3, the DNA is TGTGCCAGCAGTTTCTCCCTTTATCAGCCCCAGCATTTT. This chain uses TRBV12-3 or TRBV12-4 with TRBJ1-5, with no clear D. The CDR3 totals 13 residues. V lost 3 bases and J 5 bases, leaving 8 bases between the germline ends.